The 12 T cell receptor beta chains listed next were all sequenced from one sample in a study of regulatory T cells in long-lasting Graves disease. Time point defined: newly diagnosed GD, antithyroid drugs for less than 3 months. Researchers made the TCR library from RNA that was extracted from PBMCs. According to the study, TCR beta libraries were built with iRepertoire HTBI primers and CDR3-region Arm-PCR. TCRdb re-derived calls from the multiplex PCR reads in MiXCR, one entry per CDR3 protein. The repertoire has roughly 350,000 distinct CDR3 sequences, roughly 16% of them found once; the top ten carry just over 20%. This sample also appeared in a second study, on T cells in Graves' hyperthyroidism and ophthalmopathy.

Material: peripheral blood mononuclear cells (PBMCs), obtained at new diagnosis, from a patient treated with antithyroid drugs. These receptors all come from a woman under 30 with Graves disease.

Of note for this clonotype: It may be a read error: a sequence one base away is much more abundant. The genes are TRBV3-1 and TRBJ2-1, with D maybe TRBD2 (5 bases). Germline values: CDR1 LGHDT, CDR2 YNNKEL (reference sequence). This CDR3 has 17 amino acids. The CDR3 nucleotides read TGTGGCAGCAGCCAAGATTCGGGCGGAGGCTCCTACAATGAGCAGTTCTTC. Encoded protein: CGSSQDSGGGSYNEQFF.

This clonotype has a count of ten or more. The rearrangement joins TRBV6-1 to TRBJ2-7; D perhaps matches TRBD1 (6 bases). The V gene's germline CDR1 is MNHNS and CDR2 SASEGT. The CDR3 consists of 15 residues. The germline V and J ends were trimmed by 5 bases and 0 bases, with 14 bases remaining between them. In DNA form, the CDR3 reads TGTGCCAGCAGTCTACAGGGCCGTCACTCCTACGAGCAGTACTTC. Residues: CASSLQGRHSYEQYF.

This rearrangement joins TRBV6-5 to TRBJ2-1; possible D gene TRBD2, 6 bases. V lost 3 bases, J lost 8 bases, and 23 bases lay in between. The CDR3 covers 17 residues. CDR1 is MNHEY, CDR2 SVGAGI, per germline. The CDR3 protein is CASSYLRSSSRRDEQFF. Written as DNA, the CDR3 is TGTGCCAGCAGTTATCTTCGGTCATCATCGCGGAGGGATGAGCAGTTCTTC.

This clonotype was seen at least ten times. At one of its ends the junction is not consistent with the germline gene, which may arise from a read error. The chain uses TRBV13 and TRBJ2-1, with D perhaps given as TRBD1 or TRBD2 (5 bases each). This CDR3 is built from 15 residues. The germline V gene has CDR1 PRHDT and CDR2 FYEKMQ (reference sequence). The CDR3 sequence: CASSLRDRDNNEQFF. Here the CDR3 DNA reads TGTGCCAGCAGCTTACGGGACCGAGATAACAACGAGCAGTTCTTC.

The genes are TRBV6-1 and TRBJ1-5, with D possibly TRBD1 on 5 matching bases. V gave up 5 bases and J gave up 9 bases, with 20 bases separating them. This CDR3 spans 15 amino acids. Germline CDR1 and CDR2: MNHNS and SASEGT. The CDR3 spells CASSPINRQGRPQHF. The CDR3 nucleotides are TGTGCCAGCAGTCCTATTAACAGGCAAGGGAGGCCCCAGCATTTT.

The chain links TRBV24-1 to TRBJ2-1; a possible D gene is TRBD2 (6 bases). Trimming removed 7 bases at V and 10 bases at J, with 13 bases between. Germline V gene data show CDR1 as KGHDR and CDR2 as SFDVKD. CDR3 length: 12 residues. Here the CDR3 reads CATRGLRGEQFF. The CDR3 DNA is TGTGCCACCAGGGGACTGCGAGGGGAGCAGTTCTTC.

In regard to this clonotype: This may come from a read error, since a much larger clone is one base off. The CDR3 DNA sequence: TGTGCCAGCAGTGAAGAGGCAGGGGCGAGGAATCAGCCCCAGCATTTT. This sequence encodes CASSEEAGARNQPQHF. The chain has TRBV2 and TRBJ1-5; D is perhaps TRBD1 (6 bases). The CDR3 sequence is 16 residues long. Germline assignment: CDR1 SNHLY and CDR2 FYNNEI. With 1 base removed from V and 4 bases from J, the gap between germline ends came to 14 bases. The variable domain in full, completed from reference TRBV2 and TRBJ1-5, reads EPEVTQTPSHQVTQMGQEVILRCVPISNHLYFYWYRQILGQKVEFLVSFYNNEISEKSEIFDDQFSVERPDGSNFTLKIRSTKLEDSAMYFCASSEEAGARNQPQHFGDGTRLSIL.

This clonotype was counted many times. J is TRBJ2-1 and V is TRBV2; 14 bases align to TRBD2. Germline V gene sequence: CDR1 SNHLY, CDR2 FYNNEI. CDR3 size: 16 residues. V was clipped by 5 bases and J by 10 bases; unmatched bases: 10. This chain's CDR3 is CASSRTSGGQFGEQFF. The CDR3 DNA sequence: TGTGCCAGCAGTCGGACTAGCGGGGGGCAATTTGGGGAGCAGTTCTTC.

The V call is TRBV7-6, the J call TRBJ2-7, with 8 bases that match TRBD2. The V and J ends lost 5 bases and 3 bases, in that order; junction bases with no gene match: 9. The germline V gene encodes CDR1 SGHVS and CDR2 FNYEAQ. The CDR3 covers 15 residues. CDR3 protein: CASSVGGSGVYEQYF. CDR3 bases: TGTGCCAGCAGCGTCGGAGGTAGCGGGGTCTACGAGCAGTACTTC. The entire variable domain, with the rest obtained from reference TRBV7-6 and TRBJ2-7, is as follows: GAGVSQSPRYKVTKRGQDVALRCDPISGHVSLYWYRQALGQGPEFLTYFNYEAQQDKSGLPNDRFSAERPEGSISTLTIQRTEQRDSAMYRCASSVGGSGVYEQYFGPGTRLTVT.

The chain has TRBV28 and TRBJ1-5; perhaps TRBD1 as D (6 bases). Germline V gene lookup returns CDR1 MDHEN and CDR2 SYDVKM. The CDR3 is 14 amino acids. V was pared by 7 bases and J by 3 bases, with 13 bases between. CDR3: CASTKQGINQPQHF. CDR3 in DNA: TGTGCCAGCACCAAGCAGGGGATCAATCAGCCCCAGCATTTT.

This clonotype was detected many times. This chain links TRBV7-2 with TRBJ1-5; D remains unclear. V was cut by 1 base and J by 0 bases, with 7 bases left in between. The germline CDR1 and CDR2 sequences are SGHTA and FQGNSA. This CDR3 comprises 15 residues. The CDR3, as DNA: TGTGCCAGCAGCTTAGGGCCCAGTAGCAATCAGCCCCAGCATTTT. Translation gives CASSLGPSSNQPQHF.

Notes on this clonotype: Being one base from a much bigger clone, this may be a read error. Since the CDR3 does not end with the conserved phenylalanine or tryptophan, this likely comes from a read error. The V and J genes are TRBV28 and TRBJ2-7; D gene ambiguous. Germline CDR1 MDHEN, CDR2 SYDVKM. This CDR3 spans 16 amino acids. V was cut by 5 bases and J by 1 base, with 18 bases left in between. In DNA form, the CDR3 reads TGTGCCAGCAGTCCCGAAATAGGTGTTCTATCCTACGAGCAGTACTCC. It yields the protein CASSPEIGVLSYEQYS.